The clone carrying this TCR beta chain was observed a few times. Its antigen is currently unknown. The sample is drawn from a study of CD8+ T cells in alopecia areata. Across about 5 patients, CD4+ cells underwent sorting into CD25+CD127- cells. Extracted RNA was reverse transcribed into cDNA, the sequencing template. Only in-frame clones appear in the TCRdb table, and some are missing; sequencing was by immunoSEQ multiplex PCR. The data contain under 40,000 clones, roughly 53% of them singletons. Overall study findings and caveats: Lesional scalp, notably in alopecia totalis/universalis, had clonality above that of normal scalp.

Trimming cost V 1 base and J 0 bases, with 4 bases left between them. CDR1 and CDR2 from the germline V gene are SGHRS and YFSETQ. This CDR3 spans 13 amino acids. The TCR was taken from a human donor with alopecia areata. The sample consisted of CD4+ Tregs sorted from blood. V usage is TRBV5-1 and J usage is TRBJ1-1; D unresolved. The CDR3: CASSLTLNTEAFF. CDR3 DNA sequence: TGCGCCAGCAGCTTGACCCTGAACACTGAAGCTTTCTTT.